One sample yielded the 13 T cell receptor beta chains listed below, sequenced in a study of blood T cell repertoires in COVID-19. Libraries were prepared by immunoSEQ multiplex PCR; TCRdb keeps only in-frame clonotypes and omits some of them. The sample includes roughly 90,000 clones, over 80% seen only once; the top ten take approximately 31%. Sample: peripheral blood. These receptors all come from a woman of 80 years or more with active or convalescent COVID-19.

The chain is built from TRBV4-1 and TRBJ2-1; 7 nucleotides align to TRBD2. V shed 4 bases and J 4 bases; nucleotides not matched to a gene: 16. Germline-derived CDR1 and CDR2 are MGHRA and YSYEKL. CDR3 length equals 18 residues. This chain's CDR3 is CASSPSTSGLVYYNEQFF. In DNA form, the CDR3 reads TGCGCCAGCAGCCCATCGACGTCCGGACTAGTGTATTACAATGAGCAGTTCTTC.

The chain employs TRBV2 and TRBJ2-2; TRBD1 is a possible D gene (5 bases). The germline V gene has CDR1 SNHLY and CDR2 FYNNEI. The CDR3 runs 14 residues. V lost 6 bases to trimming and J lost 0 bases, with 8 bases between them. Here the CDR3 DNA reads TGTGCCAGCAGAAGGACAACGAACACCGGGGAGCTGTTTTTT. It codes for CASRRTTNTGELFF.

This chain connects TRBV3-1 (or the pseudogene TRBV3-2) to TRBJ2-5, with 11 bases matching TRBD2. V was pared by 2 bases and J by 6 bases, with 5 bases of the junction left unmatched. Germline V gives CDR1 LGHDT, CDR2 YNNKEL (reference sequence). This CDR3 region has 15 residues. The CDR3 spells CASSQSSGRMKTQYF. CDR3 DNA sequence: TGTGCCAGCAGCCAATCTAGCGGGAGGATGAAGACCCAGTACTTC.

In its sample, this clone was seen a few times. This chain uses TRBV5-1 with TRBJ2-7; 11 nucleotides agree with TRBD2. CDR1 is SGHRS and CDR2 is YFSETQ in the germline V gene. V gave up 0 bases and J gave up 5 bases; unmatched junction bases: 4. The CDR3 has 15 residues. The CDR3: CASSLETSGDNEQYF. The CDR3, as DNA: TGCGCCAGCAGCTTGGAGACTAGCGGGGACAACGAGCAGTACTTC.

The rearrangement joins TRBV14 to TRBJ1-2; D uncertain. The CDR3 is 12 amino acids. CDR1 and CDR2 (germline): SGHDN, FVKESK. V was shortened by 5 bases and J by 4 bases, with 8 bases between the two germline ends. In DNA form, the CDR3 reads TGTGCCAGCAGCAAAAGCGGCTATGGCTACACCTTC. It encodes CASSKSGYGYTF.

V and J are TRBV11-2 and TRBJ2-3; D remains unclear. The CDR3 totals 17 residues. From germline, CDR1 is SGHAT and CDR2 FQNNGV. V lost 4 bases, J lost 7 bases, and 24 bases lay in between. The CDR3 sequence: CASSSTALSVRQNTQYF. DNA of the CDR3: TGTGCCAGCAGCTCCACCGCCCTGAGCGTTAGGCAGAATACGCAGTATTTT.

The J gene is TRBJ1-3, the V gene TRBV18, with a tentative D call TRBD1 (5 bases). V gave up 6 bases and J gave up 2 bases, with 11 bases separating them. This CDR3 is built from 14 residues. Germline CDR1 is KGHSH and CDR2 is LQKENI. The CDR3 DNA reads as TGTGCCAGCTCGCCCCAGGGAACTGGAAACACCATATATTTT. Its translation: CASSPQGTGNTIYF.

The chain has TRBV5-5 and TRBJ2-7; 10 nucleotides agree with TRBD2. With V trimmed by 1 base and J by 2 bases, 6 bases remained unmatched. The CDR3 loop spans 16 amino acids. Germline CDR1 reads SGHKS; CDR2 reads YYEKEE (reference sequence). The DNA of the CDR3 is TGTGCCAGCAGCTTGCTGGTAGCGGGGGGAACCTACGAGCAGTACTTC. It yields the protein CASSLLVAGGTYEQYF.

The CDR3 DNA sequence: TGTGCCAGCAGCCAAGAGTTTCCAGGGGTAGCTTTCTTT. Its translation: CASSQEFPGVAFF. This sequence joins TRBV3-1 (or the pseudogene TRBV3-2) and TRBJ1-1; tentatively, D is TRBD1 (6 bases). CDR1 and CDR2 from the germline V gene are LGHDT and YNNKEL (reference sequence). There are 13 residues in the CDR3. Trimming pared 0 bases from V and 10 bases from J, leaving 12 bases between.

The V call is TRBV7-6, the J call TRBJ2-2; 10 bases are shared with TRBD2. The CDR3 spans 15 residues. Germline loops: CDR1 SGHVS, CDR2 FNYEAQ. V shed 2 bases, J shed 8 bases, and the junction held 5 bases outside the gene matches. CDR3 bases: TGTGCCAGCAGCTTAATAGCGGGGGGAGAGGGGGAGCTGTTTTTT. This gives the protein CASSLIAGGEGELFF.

This sequence joins TRBV7-2 and TRBJ2-5; 10 bases are shared with TRBD2. CDR3 size: 16 residues. Germline CDR1 SGHTA, CDR2 FQGNSA. V lost 2 bases to trimming and J lost 4 bases; unmatched junction nucleotides: 7. The CDR3: CASSLNSASGGETQYF. The CDR3 DNA reads TGTGCCAGCAGCTTAAATTCGGCTAGCGGGGGAGAGACCCAGTACTTC.

The chain recombines TRBV18 with TRBJ1-1; D might be TRBD1 (5 bases). This CDR3 has 13 amino acids. Germline CDR1 and CDR2: KGHSH and LQKENI. V was shortened by 4 bases and J by 3 bases, with 9 bases between the two germline ends. CDR3 region: CASSLGQDTEAFF. DNA of the CDR3: TGTGCCAGCTCACTCGGACAAGACACTGAAGCTTTCTTT.

J is TRBJ2-1 and V is TRBV27, with 14 bases identical to TRBD2. Germline V lookup: CDR1 MNHEY, CDR2 SMNVEV (reference sequence). The V segment lost 6 bases and the J segment 9 bases; nucleotides outside the gene matches: 4. This CDR3 has 14 amino acids. DNA for the CDR3: TGTGCCAGCAGGGGACTAGCGGGGGTTGGTGAGCAGTTCTTC. Its translation: CASRGLAGVGEQFF.